The rows below give T cell receptor beta chains drawn from one sample of a study of T cells in Graves' hyperthyroidism and ophthalmopathy. TCRdb independently ran MiXCR on the multiplex PCR reads; one entry per CDR3 protein. The sample includes about 260,000 distinct CDR3 sequences, 15% to 20% seen only once; the top ten take approximately 30%. Sequencing was performed on blood. Source of these receptors: a woman between 18 and 29 years old with Graves' ophthalmopathy. Each CDR3 is given with its conserved first and last residue. The order of the fields is D gene, clone size, J gene, V gene, CDR3 protein, CDR3 DNA. The D gene is left open where the match is weak. Expanded clones get a size class; other rows say once, few or many, or leave the size out.

TRBD2,NA,TRBJ2-1,TRBV11-2,CASSWGTSGREQFF,TGTGCCAGCAGCTGGGGGACTAGCGGGCGTGAGCAGTTCTTC
NA,many,TRBJ2-2,TRBV3-1,CASSQDSGPITGELFF,TGTGCCAGCAGCCAAGATTCGGGACCAATAACCGGGGAGCTGTTTTTT
NA,many,TRBJ1-2,TRBV28,CASSSRHHGYTF,TGTGCCAGCAGTAGCCGCCACCATGGCTACACCTTC
NA,many,TRBJ2-1,TRBV24-1,CATSDPSGTGYNEQFF,TGTGCCACCAGTGATCCCTCCGGGACTGGTTACAATGAGCAGTTCTTC
NA,NA,TRBJ1-2,TRBV5-8,CASSSRDGQNYGYTF,TGTGCCAGCAGCTCCCGGGACGGCCAAAACTATGGCTACACCTTC
NA,many,TRBJ2-7,TRBV5-6,CASIKLGGHEQYF,TGTGCCAGCATCAAACTGGGTGGCCACGAGCAGTACTTC
NA,many,TRBJ1-2,TRBV28,CASSLTGYPYGYTF,TGTGCCAGCAGTTTAACAGGGTATCCCTATGGCTACACCTTC
NA,few,TRBJ2-7,TRBV13,CASRVTASSYEQYF,TGTGCCAGCAGAGTTACAGCTAGCTCCTACGAGCAGTACTTC
TRBD1,many,TRBJ2-4,TRBV2,CASSENQGANIQYF,TGTGCCAGCAGTGAAAATCAGGGGGCAAACATTCAGTACTTC
TRBD1,many,TRBJ1-2,TRBV10-3,CAISGRTGGYGYTF,TGTGCCATCAGTGGTCGGACAGGGGGCTATGGCTACACCTTC
NA,many,TRBJ2-1,TRBV11-2,CASSRGVVRNDNEQFF,TGTGCCAGCAGTAGGGGGGTTGTGAGGAATGACAATGAGCAGTTCTTC
TRBD2,many,TRBJ2-3,TRBV27,CASSLGQPSGVTDTQYF,TGTGCCAGCAGTTTAGGACAACCTAGCGGGGTTACAGATACGCAGTATTTT
NA,NA,TRBJ1-3,TRBV9,CASSVAGVPSGNTIYF,TGTGCCAGCAGCGTAGCAGGGGTCCCCTCTGGAAACACCATATATTTT
NA,many,TRBJ2-1,TRBV7-2,CASSSLFEQFF,TGTGCCAGCAGCTCCCTATTTGAGCAGTTCTTC
TRBD2,many,TRBJ2-1,TRBV11-2,CASSLGRLAGAAEQFF,TGTGCCAGCAGCTTAGGACGACTAGCGGGAGCGGCTGAGCAGTTCTTC
TRBD1,NA,TRBJ1-2,TRBV9,CASSVDAWGTGDEGDGYTF,TGTGCCAGCAGCGTAGATGCCTGGGGTACAGGGGATGAAGGGGACGGCTACACCTTC
TRBD1,NA,TRBJ1-5,TRBV28,CASSFYAGQGVQPQHF,TGTGCCAGCAGTTTTTATGCGGGACAGGGAGTGCAGCCCCAGCATTTT
NA,many,TRBJ1-5,TRBV6-1,CASTEVGQGSQPQHF,TGTGCCAGCACGGAGGTAGGGCAGGGTAGTCAGCCCCAGCATTTT
NA,many,TRBJ1-2,TRBV20-1,CSARPQGVNYGYTF,TGCAGTGCTAGACCACAGGGAGTCAACTATGGCTACACCTTC
TRBD1,few,TRBJ1-5,TRBV4-1,CASSPRDRGDQPQHF,TGCGCCAGCAGCCCCAGAGACAGGGGGGATCAGCCCCAGCATTTT
TRBD1,many,TRBJ2-7,TRBV5-5,CASSSLWTGTSYEQYF,TGTGCCAGCAGCTCCCTGTGGACAGGGACCTCCTACGAGCAGTACTTC
NA,many,TRBJ2-3,TRBV28,CASSFSASASHIVPDTQYF,TGTGCCAGCAGTTTCTCGGCTAGTGCTTCCCACATTGTGCCAGATACGCAGTATTTT
NA,many,TRBJ2-7,TRBV6-2/TRBV6-3,CASSDPRGGQHEQYF,TGTGCCAGCAGCGATCCTAGGGGAGGCCAACACGAGCAGTACTTC
NA,many,TRBJ2-1,TRBV12-3/TRBV12-4,CASRDNTGFIQNEQFF,TGTGCCAGCAGGGATAACACAGGGTTCATCCAGAATGAGCAGTTCTTC
NA,many,TRBJ1-2,TRBV7-8,CASSIGRTGTYYGYTF,TGTGCCAGCAGCATAGGGAGGACGGGGACTTACTATGGCTACACCTTC
NA,many,TRBJ2-1,TRBV27,CASSFSRDNEQFF,TGTGCCAGCAGTTTCTCAAGAGACAATGAGCAGTTCTTC
TRBD2,NA,TRBJ2-1,TRBV28,CASRLLSGGSSYNEQFF,TGTGCCAGCAGGTTACTCTCCGGCGGGAGCTCCTACAATGAGCAGTTCTTC
NA,many,TRBJ1-2,TRBV7-2,CASSLESVSGGYTF,TGTGCCAGCAGCCTCGAGTCGGTGTCGGGGGGCTACACCTTC
NA,many,TRBJ1-4,TRBV4-3,CASSQDHLPGAATNEKLFF,TGCGCCAGCAGCCAAGATCACTTGCCGGGTGCGGCAACTAATGAAAAACTGTTTTTT
TRBD1,many,TRBJ1-1,TRBV30,CAWSRGQGGTEAFF,TGTGCCTGGAGTAGGGGACAGGGAGGCACTGAAGCTTTCTTT
TRBD1,NA,TRBJ1-2,TRBV28,CASSLTRQGHGYTF,TGTGCCAGCAGTTTAACCCGACAGGGGCATGGCTACACCTTC
TRBD2,many,TRBJ2-7,TRBV20-1,CSALSTSGSINSEQYF,TGCAGTGCTCTCTCGACTAGCGGGAGCATCAATAGCGAGCAGTACTTC
NA,many,TRBJ2-1,TRBV7-9,CASSLVSGRHNEQFF,TGTGCCAGCAGCTTAGTGTCTGGGAGGCACAATGAGCAGTTCTTC
NA,NA,TRBJ2-5,TRBV11-2,CASRPGTSRETQYF,TGTGCCAGCAGACCCGGGACTTCTCGAGAGACCCAGTACTTC
NA,many,TRBJ2-1,TRBV11-3,CASSGSSYNEQFF,TGTGCCAGCAGCGGTAGCTCCTACAATGAGCAGTTCTTC
NA,few,TRBJ2-7,TRBV11-2,CASSFKADPTWEQYF,TGTGCCAGCAGCTTTAAAGCGGACCCTACTTGGGAGCAGTACTTC
NA,many,TRBJ2-2,TRBV27,CASSLWQGNTGELFF,TGTGCCAGCAGTTTATGGCAGGGAAACACCGGGGAGCTGTTTTTT
NA,NA,TRBJ1-3,TRBV4-2,CASSQDSTGADSGNTIYF,TGTGCCAGCAGCCAAGATTCGACAGGTGCCGACTCTGGAAACACCATATATTTT
NA,many,TRBJ2-2,TRBV5-1,CASSPRTTNTGELFF,TGCGCCAGCAGCCCGAGGACAACGAACACCGGGGAGCTGTTTTTT
NA,many,TRBJ2-5,TRBV11-2,CASSIRPGYQTWETQYF,TGTGCCAGCAGCATCCGGCCTGGGTATCAGACATGGGAGACCCAGTACTTC
TRBD2,many,TRBJ2-7,TRBV7-9,CASSPSGRAIRSYEQYF,TGTGCCAGCAGCCCTAGCGGGAGGGCCATTAGGTCGTACGAGCAGTACTTC
NA,many,TRBJ2-3,TRBV7-2,CASSLGGLAVTDTQYF,TGTGCCAGCAGCTTAGGGGGGCTAGCGGTCACAGATACGCAGTATTTT
NA,many,TRBJ1-1,TRBV27,CASNWAPDTEAFF,TGTGCCAGCAATTGGGCCCCCGACACTGAAGCTTTCTTT
TRBD2,many,TRBJ2-7,TRBV19,CASSPAGTSGRVEQYF,TGTGCCAGTAGTCCTGCCGGGACTAGCGGGAGGGTCGAGCAGTACTTC
NA,many,TRBJ1-1,TRBV6-1,CASRAWEGTEAFF,TGTGCCAGCAGGGCGTGGGAGGGAACTGAAGCTTTCTTT
TRBD2,NA,TRBJ2-1,TRBV5-6,CASSLGLAGGTTYNEQFF,TGTGCCAGCAGCTTGGGACTAGCGGGAGGAACGACCTACAATGAGCAGTTCTTC
NA,many,TRBJ2-7,TRBV7-6,CASSLDGGEQYF,TGTGCCAGCAGCTTAGACGGGGGCGAGCAGTACTTC
TRBD2,many,TRBJ2-1,TRBV4-1,CASSQLSGSSYNEQFF,TGCGCCAGCAGCCAACTTAGCGGGAGCTCCTACAATGAGCAGTTCTTC
NA,NA,TRBJ1-1,TRBV20-1,CSVRGGRNWNTEAFF,TGCAGCGTGAGAGGAGGGAGGAATTGGAACACTGAAGCTTTCTTT
NA,many,TRBJ2-7,TRBV11-2,CASSLDSSGSYEQYF,TGTGCCAGCAGCTTAGATTCGAGCGGCTCCTACGAGCAGTACTTC
NA,many,TRBJ2-6,TRBV18,CASSPLRAGGANVLTF,TGTGCCAGCTCACCCTTACGGGCAGGTGGGGCCAACGTCCTGACTTTC